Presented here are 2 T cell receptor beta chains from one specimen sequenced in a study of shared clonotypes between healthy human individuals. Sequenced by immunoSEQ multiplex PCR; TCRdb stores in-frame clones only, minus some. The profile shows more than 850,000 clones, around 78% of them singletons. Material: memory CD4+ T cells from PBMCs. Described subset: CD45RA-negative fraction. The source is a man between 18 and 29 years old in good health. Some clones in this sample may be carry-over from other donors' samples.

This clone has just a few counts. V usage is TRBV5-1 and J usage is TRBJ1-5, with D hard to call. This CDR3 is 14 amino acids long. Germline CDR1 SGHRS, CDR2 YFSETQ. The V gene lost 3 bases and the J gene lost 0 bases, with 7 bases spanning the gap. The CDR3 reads CASSSVYSNQPQHF. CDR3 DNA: TGCGCCAGCAGCTCTGTGTATAGCAATCAGCCCCAGCATTTT.

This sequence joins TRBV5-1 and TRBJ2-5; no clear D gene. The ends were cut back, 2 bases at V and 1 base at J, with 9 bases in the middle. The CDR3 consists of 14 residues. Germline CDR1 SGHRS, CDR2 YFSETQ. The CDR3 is CASSFGDTQETQYF. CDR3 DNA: TGCGCCAGCAGCTTCGGAGATACCCAAGAGACCCAGTACTTC.